Shown below are 27 T cell receptor beta chains from a single sample sequenced in a study of cytomegalovirus exposure and HLA in healthy donors. The PCR contained 60 Vbeta and 13 Jbeta primers. Some clones are missing from TCRdb's copy, which holds only in-frame ones; the method was immunoSEQ multiplex PCR. The sample lists approximately 100,000 clones, just under 75% occurring once. The sample consisted of PBMCs. These TCRs come from a man aged 50-60 years in good health and CMV-seropositive.

This chain uses TRBV5-1 with TRBJ1-2; D perhaps matches TRBD1 (6 bases). The CDR3 loop spans 15 amino acids. CDR1 and CDR2 from the germline V gene are SGHRS and YFSETQ. Trimming removed 0 bases from V and 4 bases from J, with 13 bases in between. CDR3 residues: CASSLDDRYLYGYTF. The CDR3 DNA is TGCGCCAGCAGCTTGGACGACAGGTATCTCTATGGCTACACCTTC. The variable domain in full, with the rest retrieved from reference TRBV5-1 and TRBJ1-2, is KAGVTQTPRYLIKTRGQQVTLSCSPISGHRSVSWYQQTPGQGLQFLFEYFSETQRNKGNFPGRFSGRQFSNSRSEMNVSTLELGDSALYLCASSLDDRYLYGYTFGSGTRLTVV.

This chain links TRBV2 with TRBJ2-2, with unresolved D. The CDR3 is made up of 14 amino acids. CDR1 SNHLY and CDR2 FYNNEI come from the germline V gene. Between the trimmed V and J ends, which lost 2 bases and 2 bases, there was a span of 6 bases. CDR3: CASSEQFNTGELFF. Here the CDR3 DNA reads TGTGCCAGCAGTGAACAGTTTAACACCGGGGAGCTGTTTTTT.

This clone has just one count. The rearrangement links TRBV12-5 to TRBJ2-7, with D perhaps TRBD1 (5 bases). The ends were cut back, 5 bases at V and 5 bases at J, with 25 bases in the middle. Germline-derived CDR1 and CDR2 are LGHNT and FRNRAP. This CDR3 contains 17 residues. CDR3 region: CASGPKFRVRALHEQYF. CDR3 nucleotide sequence: TGTGCTAGTGGTCCAAAATTCAGGGTTAGGGCGCTCCACGAGCAGTACTTC. The full variable domain, completed using reference TRBV12-5 and TRBJ2-7, is DARVTQTPRHKVTEMGQEVTMRCQPILGHNTVFWYRQTMMQGLELLAYFRNRAPLDDSGMPKDRFSAEMPDATLATLKIQPSEPRDSAVYFCASGPKFRVRALHEQYFGPGTRLTVT.

In the case of this clone: A junction boundary mismatches the germline segment, possibly from a read error. The chain recombines TRBV4-1 with TRBJ2-6; 11 nucleotides line up with TRBD1. Germline V CDR1 and CDR2: MGHRA, YSYEKL. The CDR3 extends over 18 amino acids. The CDR3 DNA follows: TGCGCCAGCAGCCGCCTGGGACAGGGGGTAGCTGGGGCCAACGGCCTGACTTTC. Its translation: CASSRLGQGVAGANGLTF.

Comments on this clone: At one end, the junction sequence differs from germline, possibly due to a read error. The V gene is TRBV5-5, the J gene TRBJ2-7; D perhaps matches TRBD2 (5 bases). This CDR3 region has 15 residues. CDR1 and CDR2 (germline): SGHKS, YYEKEE (reference sequence). CDR3 DNA: TGTGCCGGCAGCTTTGGAGGCGCGATGTCCTACGAGCAGTACTTC. This codes for CAGSFGGAMSYEQYF.

This sequence joins TRBV12-5 and TRBJ1-5; D remains ambiguous. Between the trimmed V and J ends, which lost 8 bases and 4 bases, there was a span of 12 bases. The CDR3 spans 13 residues. Germline CDR1 reads LGHNT; CDR2 reads FRNRAP. The CDR3: CASNGVDNQPQHF. The CDR3 DNA is TGTGCTAGTAACGGTGTCGATAATCAGCCCCAGCATTTT.

V is TRBV12-5 and J is TRBJ2-3, with 15 bases matching TRBD2. The V segment lost 1 base and the J segment 5 bases; nucleotides outside the gene matches: 7. This CDR3 comprises 18 residues. Germline V gene lookup returns CDR1 LGHNT and CDR2 FRNRAP. Here the CDR3 reads CASGLGTSGGGGIDTQYF. In nucleotides, the CDR3 is TGTGCTAGTGGTTTGGGGACTAGCGGGGGGGGCGGGATAGATACGCAGTATTTT.

V is TRBV5-6 and J is TRBJ1-1; TRBD1 matches 8 bases. After removal of 2 bases from V and 7 bases from J, the junction contained 19 bases not matched to a gene. The CDR3 consists of 18 residues. Germline values: CDR1 SGHDT, CDR2 YYEEEE. The CDR3 reads CASSLRVLGIRTGIEAFF. The CDR3 DNA reads as TGTGCCAGCAGCTTAAGAGTATTAGGTATTAGGACAGGGATTGAAGCTTTCTTT.

V and J are TRBV27 and TRBJ2-5; tentatively, D is TRBD1 (6 bases). The CDR3 extends over 14 amino acids. Germline-derived CDR1 and CDR2 are MNHEY and SMNVEV (reference sequence). V was trimmed by 8 bases and J by 1 base, leaving 14 bases between them. CDR3 sequence reads: CASGAGQPQETQYF. In DNA form, the CDR3 reads TGTGCCAGCGGGGCTGGACAGCCCCAAGAGACCCAGTACTTC.

The chain has TRBV5-1 and TRBJ2-3; 11 positions agree with TRBD2. The CDR3 is 16 amino acids. Germline values: CDR1 SGHRS, CDR2 YFSETQ. V trimming: 2 bases; J trimming: 0 bases; junction bases outside the gene matches: 2. CDR3 sequence: CASSFRLAGSTDTQYF. The CDR3 bases are TGCGCCAGCAGCTTTCGACTAGCGGGAAGCACAGATACGCAGTATTTT.

V and J are TRBV4-1 and TRBJ2-5; D may be TRBD1 (6 bases). The V end was cut by 4 bases, the J end by 3 bases, with 18 bases between. Germline CDR1 MGHRA, CDR2 YSYEKL. CDR3 length: 16 residues. CDR3 sequence (DNA): TGCGCCAGCAGCCCGGGACCGACCAGGGGAGAAGAGACCCAGTACTTC. Protein: CASSPGPTRGEETQYF.

CDR3 sequence reads: CASTQKMRGLEPQHF. The DNA of the CDR3 is TGTGCCAGCACCCAAAAAATGAGGGGACTGGAGCCCCAGCATTTT. The chain couples TRBV6-6 to TRBJ1-5; TRBD1 might be the D (5 bases). The germline gives CDR1 MNHNY, CDR2 SVGAGI (reference sequence). The CDR3 totals 15 residues. The ends were cut back, 7 bases at V and 8 bases at J, with 21 bases in the middle.

This rearrangement joins TRBV9 to TRBJ1-4; TRBD1 aligns across 7 bases. The CDR3 runs 13 residues. J gave up 8 bases and V 3 bases, and 4 bases lay outside the gene matches. Germline CDR1 SGDLS, CDR2 YYNGEE. In nucleotides, the CDR3 is TGTGCCAGCAGCGCACAGGGGAACGAAAAACTGTTTTTT. Translated: CASSAQGNEKLFF.

V and J are TRBV27 and TRBJ1-1; perhaps TRBD1 as D (5 bases). V lost 6 bases and J 10 bases, leaving 12 bases between the germline ends. Germline CDR1 and CDR2: MNHEY and SMNVEV (reference sequence). CDR3 length: 11 amino acids. The CDR3 sequence: CASSHGGGAFF. The CDR3 bases are TGTGCCAGCAGCCACGGGGGGGGAGCTTTCTTT.

This chain links TRBV27 with TRBJ1-1; 8 bases fit TRBD1. Trimming took 6 bases from V and 5 from J; bases not matched to a gene: 8. The V gene's germline CDR1 is MNHEY and CDR2 SMNVEV (reference sequence). The CDR3 sequence is 14 residues long. Here the CDR3 reads CASSPGQGGTEAFF. CDR3 DNA: TGTGCCAGCAGCCCCGGACAGGGCGGGACTGAAGCTTTCTTT.

This rearrangement joins TRBV5-1 to TRBJ1-6; tentative D call: TRBD1 (6 bases). The CDR3 spans 16 residues. V dropped 0 bases and J dropped 5 bases, with 12 bases sitting between them. Germline V gives CDR1 SGHRS, CDR2 YFSETQ. CDR3 bases: TGCGCCAGCAGCTTGGACCAGGACAGAAATAATTCACCCCTCCACTTT. It yields the protein CASSLDQDRNNSPLHF.

V gene TRBV6-1 combines with J gene TRBJ2-1, with D hard to call. The germline V gene encodes CDR1 MNHNS and CDR2 SASEGT. Trimming stripped 0 bases from V and 2 bases from J, with 14 bases between. CDR3 length equals 17 residues. The CDR3 spells CASSEALLGQPYNEQFF. DNA of the CDR3: TGTGCCAGCAGTGAAGCCTTACTTGGTCAACCCTACAATGAGCAGTTCTTC.

CDR3 sequence (DNA): TGCGCCAGCAGCCCAGGGGGACAGGGGACAGATACGCAGTATTTT. Its protein product is CASSPGGQGTDTQYF. The V gene is TRBV5-1, the J gene TRBJ2-3, with 10 positions matching TRBD1. The CDR3 covers 15 residues. Trimming removed 4 bases from V and 3 bases from J; junction bases left unmatched: 5. From germline, CDR1 is SGHRS and CDR2 YFSETQ. The full variable domain, in which reference TRBV5-1 and TRBJ2-3 provide the parts outside the CDR3, is KAGVTQTPRYLIKTRGQQVTLSCSPISGHRSVSWYQQTPGQGLQFLFEYFSETQRNKGNFPGRFSGRQFSNSRSEMNVSTLELGDSALYLCASSPGGQGTDTQYFGPGTRLTVL.

The rearrangement links TRBV5-1 to TRBJ1-6; 9 bases are shared with TRBD1. Per germline, CDR1 SGHRS and CDR2 YFSETQ. The CDR3 totals 16 residues. Germline trimming cut 4 bases from V and 7 bases from J; bases unmatched to any gene: 9. In DNA, the CDR3 is TGCGCCAGCAGCCTGATACCCGGACAGGGGAATTCACCCCTCCACTTT. This encodes CASSLIPGQGNSPLHF.

The rearrangement uses TRBV19 and TRBJ1-3, with D possibly TRBD1 on 6 matching bases. V was trimmed by 4 bases and J by 0 bases, leaving 16 bases between them. The CDR3 has 17 residues. CDR1 and CDR2 from the germline V gene are LNHDA and SQIVND (reference sequence). The CDR3 DNA reads TGTGCCAGTAGTACGGCGGACAGCTTAATCTCTGGAAACACCATATATTTT. It codes for CASSTADSLISGNTIYF.

This sequence joins TRBV5-4 and TRBJ2-7, with 7 bases fitting TRBD1. The germline V gene has CDR1 SGHNT and CDR2 YYREEE (reference sequence). The CDR3 covers 13 residues. Trimming took 4 bases from V and 2 from J; bases not matched to a gene: 3. CDR3 nucleotides: TGTGCCAGCAGCCAGACAGGGACCTACGAGCAGTACTTC. Translation: CASSQTGTYEQYF.

V and J are TRBV6-1 and TRBJ1-4; TRBD1 might be the D (6 bases). The V and J ends lost 4 bases and 5 bases respectively, with 17 bases between them. The germline CDR1 and CDR2 sequences are MNHNS and SASEGT. The CDR3 has 16 amino acids. The CDR3 bases are TGTGCCAGCAGTGGAGCCACAGGGAGAAAAAATGAAAAACTGTTTTTT. Translating gives CASSGATGRKNEKLFF.

The chain carries TRBV19 and TRBJ1-4, with TRBD1 identical over 9 bases. With V trimmed by 8 bases and J by 5 bases, 9 bases remained unmatched. CDR1 and CDR2 from the germline V gene are LNHDA and SQIVND (reference sequence). This CDR3 is 15 amino acids long. The chain's CDR3 is CASSSRGTGNEKLFF. DNA of the CDR3: TGTGCCAGTTCCTCTAGAGGGACAGGGAATGAAAAACTGTTTTTT.

The chain links TRBV12-5 to TRBJ1-2, with D unclear. Germline-derived CDR1 and CDR2 are LGHNT and FRNRAP. CDR3 length: 14 residues. Trimming removed 3 bases from V and 4 bases from J, with 12 bases in between. The CDR3 reads CASGFHPPIYGYTF. The CDR3, as DNA: TGTGCTAGTGGTTTCCACCCCCCTATCTATGGCTACACCTTC. Drawing the rest from reference TRBV12-5 and TRBJ1-2, the complete variable domain is DARVTQTPRHKVTEMGQEVTMRCQPILGHNTVFWYRQTMMQGLELLAYFRNRAPLDDSGMPKDRFSAEMPDATLATLKIQPSEPRDSAVYFCASGFHPPIYGYTFGSGTRLTVV.

The rearrangement joins TRBV6-1 to TRBJ1-1; D may be TRBD1 (6 bases). Deletions cut 1 base from V and 0 bases from J, with 15 bases between. CDR1 is MNHNS and CDR2 is SASEGT in the germline V gene. This CDR3 is 17 amino acids long. The CDR3 DNA follows: TGTGCCAGCAGTGAAGTGAGACAGGACCTGATGAACACTGAAGCTTTCTTT. This codes for CASSEVRQDLMNTEAFF.

Concerning this clone: Mismatch with germline at one junction end may stem from a read error. The chain carries TRBV6-5 and TRBJ2-1; TRBD1 aligns across 7 bases. Germline loops: CDR1 MNHEY, CDR2 SVGAGI. CDR3 length: 14 amino acids. Written as DNA, the CDR3 is TGTGCCGGCAGGGACGGGACAGCCTACAATGAGCAGTTCTTC. It translates to CAGRDGTAYNEQFF.

In its sample, this clone was seen once. V gene TRBV6-1 combines with J gene TRBJ2-1; a possible D gene is TRBD2 (5 bases). Trimming removed 6 bases from V and 0 bases from J, with 6 bases in between. Germline V lookup: CDR1 MNHNS, CDR2 SASEGT. The CDR3 contains 13 residues. CDR3 region: CASRADSYNEQFF. CDR3 nucleotides: TGTGCCAGCAGAGCGGACTCCTACAATGAGCAGTTCTTC.